This TCR beta chain was sequenced in a study of shared clonotypes between healthy human individuals. Unsorted samples, those not sorted, used approximately 100 million PBMCs for genomic DNA. This clone has just one count. Antigen unknown. The length of the CDR3 is 15 residues. Trimming removed 0 bases at V and 0 bases at J, with 6 bases between. Germline CDR1 is MNHEY and CDR2 is SVGAGI. In the original processing: Filtering of immunoSEQ junctional sequences could not match full-length read filtering. Clones were read by immunoSEQ multiplex PCR, and TCRdb kept only the in-frame ones, dropping some. Clonal size and the V and J genes are those of that table, whereas D and trimming came from the DNA. The sample carries about 490,000 clones, approximately 80% recorded once. Overall study results and limits: Expectations were that clonotype sharing among donors would be affected by sequencing depth.

Sequencing input: PBMCs. The sequence came from a woman in her forties in good health. Some clones in this sample may be carry-over from other donors' samples. This sequence joins TRBV6-5 and TRBJ1-5; D uncertain. The CDR3 bases are TGTGCCAGCAGTTACTCACCGGGTAGCAATCAGCCCCAGCATTTT. Its protein is CASSYSPGSNQPQHF.